What follows are 23 T cell receptor beta chains derived from one specimen sequenced in a study of beta chain features in type 1 diabetes. General study results and limits: Researchers report that Type 1 diabetes patients had moderately but significantly shorter TCRB CDR3s across all four CD4+ subsets.

No cognate antigen is known for these TCRs. The authors reverse transcribed all of the isolated RNA, so sequencing captured expressed TCRB transcripts. Generated by immunoSEQ multiplex PCR, the TCRdb table keeps only in-frame clones and is missing some. The sample records about 270,000 clones, roughly an eighth being singletons. Source material: naive CD4+ T cells from blood. Every receptor here comes from a man between 25 and 39 years old with type 1 diabetes.

This chain uses TRBV7-2 with TRBJ1-1; no reliable D call. Germline V gene sequence: CDR1 SGHTA, CDR2 FQGNSA. The CDR3 consists of 13 residues. V lost 5 bases, J lost 11 bases, and 18 bases lay in between. In DNA, the CDR3 is TGTGCCAGCAGCCCGGCATCTCTTGGGGAGGCTTTCTTT. Its protein product is CASSPASLGEAFF.

The V gene is TRBV5-1, the J gene TRBJ2-7; 11 nucleotides match TRBD2. The CDR3 consists of 15 residues. The J segment lost 9 bases and the V segment lost 3 bases, leaving 11 bases of the junction unmatched. Germline V gene sequence: CDR1 SGHRS, CDR2 YFSETQ. The CDR3 bases are TGCGCCAGCAGCTGGGGGACTAGCGGACGGAAGGGGCAGTACTTC. Its protein is CASSWGTSGRKGQYF.

This clone appeared a few times. This chain uses TRBV4-3 with TRBJ2-7; possible D gene TRBD1, 6 bases. Trimming left V 0 bases short and J 4 bases short, with 10 bases between. Germline V gene lookup returns CDR1 LGHNA and CDR2 YSLEER. This CDR3 region has 14 residues. CDR3 amino acids: CASSQDQGSYEQYF. The DNA of the CDR3 is TGCGCCAGCAGCCAAGACCAGGGGTCTTACGAGCAGTACTTC.

This clone showed up just a few times. The chain couples TRBV12-2 to TRBJ2-1; TRBD2 is the table's D call, not checked against the DNA. TRBV12-2 has pseudogene status. The CDR3 contains 15 residues. The CDR3 sequence is CASRLSGSSYNEQFF. CDR3 nucleotide sequence: TGTGCAAGTCGTCTTAGCGGGAGCTCCTACAATGAGCAGTTCTTC.

V gene TRBV7-8 combines with J gene TRBJ2-3, with D uncertain. This CDR3 has 14 amino acids. Germline V gene sequence: CDR1 SGHVS, CDR2 FQNEAQ. Trimming stripped 8 bases from V and 6 bases from J, with 18 bases between. The CDR3 sequence is CASEWSAAVDTQYF. The CDR3 DNA reads TGTGCCAGCGAATGGAGCGCGGCGGTCGATACGCAGTATTTT.

The CDR3 nucleotides read TGTGCCTGGGACCGGGGCTCTGGAAACACCATATATTTT. Its translation: CAWDRGSGNTIYF. The chain uses TRBV30 and TRBJ1-3; D uncertain. This CDR3 comprises 13 residues. The ends were cut back, 5 bases at V and 0 bases at J, with 8 bases in the middle. Germline V gene sequence: CDR1 GTSNPN, CDR2 SVGIG (reference sequence). Variable domain in full (rest from reference TRBV30 and TRBJ1-3): SQTIHQWPATLVQPVGSPLSLECTVEGTSNPNLYWYRQAAGRGLQLLFYSVGIGQISSEVPQNLSASRPQDRQFILSSKKLLLSDSGFYLCAWDRGSGNTIYFGEGSWLTVV.

The V gene is TRBV6-5, the J gene TRBJ1-1; a possible D gene is TRBD1 (5 bases). Germline V gives CDR1 MNHEY, CDR2 SVGAGI. The germline V and J ends were trimmed by 7 bases and 5 bases, with 14 bases remaining between them. CDR3 length: 13 residues. CDR3 sequence (DNA): TGTGCCAGCAAAACAGGTACCAGGACTGAAGCTTTCTTT. Amino acids: CASKTGTRTEAFF.

This clone turned up a few times. V is TRBV4-1 and J is TRBJ2-1, with 10 nucleotides matching TRBD2. V trimming: 5 bases; J trimming: 4 bases; junction bases outside the gene matches: 14. The CDR3 covers 18 residues. The V gene's germline CDR1 is MGHRA and CDR2 YSYEKL. The CDR3 sequence: CASSRGTALAGSYNEQFF. Here the CDR3 DNA reads TGCGCCAGCAGCAGAGGGACAGCACTAGCGGGATCGTACAATGAGCAGTTCTTC.

The chain uses TRBV7-2 and TRBJ2-3; no clear D gene. Germline V lookup: CDR1 SGHTA, CDR2 FQGNSA. The CDR3 length is 14 residues. With 0 bases removed from V and 2 bases from J, the gap between germline ends came to 6 bases. DNA for the CDR3: TGTGCCAGCAGCTTAGCGGTGGCCACAGATACGCAGTATTTT. It specifies CASSLAVATDTQYF. Looking up the rest from reference TRBV7-2 and TRBJ2-3 gives the full variable domain: GAGVSQSPSNKVTEKGKDVELRCDPISGHTALYWYRQSLGQGLEFLIYFQGNSAPDKSGLPSDRFSAERTGGSVSTLTIQRTQQEDSAVYLCASSLAVATDTQYFGPGTRLTVL.

The chain carries TRBV6-5 and TRBJ1-1; D might be TRBD1 (5 bases). The germline V gene has CDR1 MNHEY and CDR2 SVGAGI. V was cut by 0 bases and J by 3 bases, with 8 bases left in between. The CDR3 totals 14 residues. The CDR3 is CASSYSVRDTEAFF. CDR3 nucleotide sequence: TGTGCCAGCAGTTACTCCGTCAGGGACACTGAAGCTTTCTTT.

In this sample, this clone turned up a few times. The V and J genes are TRBV27 and TRBJ2-7, with 8 bases that match TRBD1. The CDR3 is 15 amino acids. V gave up 1 base and J gave up 7 bases; unmatched junction bases: 9. The germline CDR1 and CDR2 sequences are MNHEY and SMNVEV (reference sequence). CDR3 sequence: CASSLYAGQGGEQYF. Here the CDR3 DNA reads TGTGCCAGCAGTTTATATGCCGGACAGGGCGGAGAGCAGTACTTC.

The V call is TRBV13, the J call TRBJ1-1, with TRBD1 as a possible D gene (6 bases). Trimming stripped 2 bases from V and 3 bases from J, with 13 bases between. There are 15 residues in the CDR3. Germline V lookup: CDR1 PRHDT, CDR2 FYEKMQ (reference sequence). CDR3 nucleotide sequence: TGTGCCAGCAGCTTAACGCGGGGGGCGGACACTGAAGCTTTCTTT. Its protein product is CASSLTRGADTEAFF. Full variable domain (missing parts from reference TRBV13 and TRBJ1-1): AAGVIQSPRHLIKEKRETATLKCYPIPRHDTVYWYQQGPGQDPQFLISFYEKMQSDKGSIPDRFSAQQFSDYHSELNMSSLELGDSALYFCASSLTRGADTEAFFGQGTRLTVV.

This clone was detected only a few times. The chain uses TRBV5-1 and TRBJ1-2, with D possibly being TRBD1 (6 bases). Germline V gives CDR1 SGHRS, CDR2 YFSETQ. The CDR3 runs 15 residues. V gave up 0 bases and J gave up 4 bases, with 13 bases separating them. CDR3 sequence: CASSLAEQGTYGYTF. CDR3 nucleotides: TGCGCCAGCAGCTTGGCCGAACAGGGCACCTATGGCTACACCTTC.

The chain has TRBV5-6 and TRBJ1-5; 7 nucleotides line up with TRBD1. The CDR3 is 15 residues long. The V gene end was trimmed by 4 bases and the J gene end by 2 bases; junction bases not matched to a gene: 6. Germline CDR1 SGHDT, CDR2 YYEEEE. The CDR3 bases are TGTGCCAGCAGCGGAACTGGACAGGGCAATCAGCCCCAGCATTTT. This translates into CASSGTGQGNQPQHF. Variable domain in full (rest from reference TRBV5-6 and TRBJ1-5): DAGVTQSPTHLIKTRGQQVTLRCSPKSGHDTVSWYQQALGQGPQFIFQYYEEEERQRGNFPDRFSGHQFPNYSSELNVNALLLGDSALYLCASSGTGQGNQPQHFGDGTRLSIL.

In regard to this clone: The sample has other DNA sequences that encode this CDR3 too. V gene TRBV6-5 combines with J gene TRBJ2-3, with TRBD2 matching over 8 bases. The trim removed 0 bases at V and 0 bases at J, leaving 2 bases unmatched. The CDR3 loop spans 16 amino acids. Germline V gene data show CDR1 as MNHEY and CDR2 as SVGAGI. The CDR3 nucleotides are TGTGCCAGCAGTTACTCGGCTAGCGGGAGCACAGATACGCAGTATTTT. Its translation is CASSYSASGSTDTQYF.

The chain combines TRBV7-3 with TRBJ2-1; D not resolved. The ends were cut back, 0 bases at V and 4 bases at J, with 10 bases in the middle. CDR1 is SGHTA, CDR2 FQGTGA, per germline. The CDR3 sequence is 15 residues long. DNA of the CDR3: TGTGCCAGCAGCTTAACTCCAGACTCTTACAATGAGCAGTTCTTC. This gives the protein CASSLTPDSYNEQFF. The full variable domain, rest sourced from reference TRBV7-3 and TRBJ2-1, is GAGVSQTPSNKVTEKGKYVELRCDPISGHTALYWYRQSLGQGPEFLIYFQGTGAADDSGLPNDRFFAVRPEGSVSTLKIQRTERGDSAVYLCASSLTPDSYNEQFFGPGTRLTVL.

The genes are TRBV5-1 and TRBJ2-1; perhaps TRBD1 as D (6 bases). The CDR3 runs 15 residues. Germline V gene sequence: CDR1 SGHRS, CDR2 YFSETQ. Between the trimmed V and J ends, which lost 4 bases and 4 bases, there was a span of 15 bases. CDR3 coding DNA: TGCGCCAGCAGCGGTTCAGGGGTGTTTTACAATGAGCAGTTCTTC. It codes for CASSGSGVFYNEQFF.

This clone turned up a few times. The rearrangement links TRBV5-1 to TRBJ2-7, with 7 bases matching TRBD1. This CDR3 has 12 amino acids. Germline assignment: CDR1 SGHRS and CDR2 YFSETQ. V was clipped by 4 bases and J by 5 bases; unmatched bases: 3. The CDR3 coding sequence is TGCGCCAGCAGCCTGGGGACAGACGAGCAGTACTTC. Its protein product is CASSLGTDEQYF.

V is TRBV6-5 and J is TRBJ2-1; 7 bases agree with TRBD2. The junction had 7 bases not matched to a gene; V was cut back by 7 bases and J by 7 bases. Looked up from germline, CDR1 is MNHEY and CDR2 is SVGAGI. The CDR3 length is 13 residues. The CDR3 DNA reads TGTGCCAGCAACGCGGGAGTTGTAAATGAGCAGTTCTTC. It encodes CASNAGVVNEQFF.

The V and J genes are TRBV2 and TRBJ1-5; TRBD1 might be the D (5 bases). The length of the CDR3 is 14 residues. V lost 6 bases and J 1 base, leaving 10 bases between the germline ends. Germline loops: CDR1 SNHLY, CDR2 FYNNEI. The CDR3 DNA reads as TGTGCCAGCAGCCAGGGTTCGAGCAATCAGCCCCAGCATTTT. This sequence encodes CASSQGSSNQPQHF.

The table lists this clone with a few counts. This sequence joins TRBV19 and TRBJ1-1, with D unclear. This CDR3 has 13 amino acids. Germline V CDR1 and CDR2: LNHDA, SQIVND (reference sequence). V was clipped by 11 bases and J by 0 bases, with 13 bases between them. The CDR3 nucleotides read TGTGCCGCCGCTCGGTCCGTGAACACTGAAGCTTTCTTT. Protein: CAAARSVNTEAFF.

This clone was seen a handful of times. This chain connects TRBV29-1 to TRBJ2-5; tentative D call: TRBD1 (6 bases). V was pared by 1 base and J by 4 bases, with 10 bases between. The germline gives CDR1 SQVTM, CDR2 ANQGSEA. The CDR3 extends over 13 amino acids. In nucleotides, the CDR3 is TGCAGCGTTGAAGTCGGCAGGGGAGAGACCCAGTACTTC. Translated, it gives CSVEVGRGETQYF.

The sample holds a few counts of this clone. J is TRBJ1-5 and V is TRBV14, with D possibly matching TRBD1 (6 bases). This CDR3 is 12 amino acids long. Trimming took off 0 bases at V and 13 bases at J, with 10 bases between the two ends. CDR1 is SGHDN, CDR2 FVKESK, per germline. The CDR3 loop reads CASSQDGTGQHF. The CDR3 bases are TGTGCCAGCAGCCAAGATGGAACAGGGCAGCATTTT.